This T cell receptor (beta chain) is from a study of T cells after yellow fever vaccination. The CDR3 spans 13 residues. CDR1 and CDR2 (germline): SQVTM, ANQGSEA. V gave up 4 bases and J gave up 11 bases, with 18 bases separating them. Template-switching 5'RACE yielded the TCR cDNA; a universal primer site and UMIs were added in the process. A single record per CDR3 protein comes from TCRdb applying MiXCR to the 5' RACE reads. Among roughly 330,000 distinct CDR3 sequences listed, about 6.9% were seen once. This specimen consisted of PBMCs, obtained approximately 40 days after the first yellow fever vaccination. V usage is TRBV29-1 and J usage is TRBJ1-5, with D unresolved. The origin of this receptor is a man between 18 and 35 years old who received the YFV17D yellow fever vaccine. The CDR3 loop reads CSVVLSNAPTQHF. The CDR3 DNA reads TGCAGCGTTGTTTTATCAAATGCTCCGACCCAGCATTTT.